One sample yielded the 25 T cell receptor beta chains listed below, sequenced in a study of blood T cell repertoires in COVID-19 (dated by TCRdb to about 2020). The library was prepared using the immunoSEQ multiplex PCR assay. TCRdb holds this immuneACCESS table with in-frame rearrangements only. Some clones are missing; in checked studies, unresolved V genes explain under half, and the rest has no known cause. The sample table lists around 170,000 clones, around 83% of them with a count of one. The top ten constitute roughly 6.1% of the sample. Sequenced material: peripheral blood. Receptors originate from a woman between 35 and 50 years old with acute or convalescent COVID-19.

The rearrangement links TRBV4-1 to TRBJ2-5; the match to TRBD2 covers 10 bases. The trim removed 5 bases at V and 5 bases at J, leaving 8 bases unmatched. This CDR3 has 15 amino acids. The germline CDR1 and CDR2 sequences are MGHRA and YSYEKL. The CDR3, as DNA: TGCGCCAGCAGCTCCAGCGGGGGGGCGGAGGAGACCCAGTACTTC. Translating it yields CASSSSGGAEETQYF.

The chain has TRBV12-3 or TRBV12-4 and TRBJ1-5; TRBD1 matches at 8 bases. The J segment lost 7 bases and the V segment lost 7 bases, leaving 6 bases of the junction unmatched. CDR3 length equals 13 residues. In nucleotides, the CDR3 is TGTGCCAGCACCGGGACAGGTTGGCAGCCCCAGCATTTT. It encodes CASTGTGWQPQHF.

Comments on this clone: An end of the junction differs from the germline gene, which may be a read error. The rearrangement joins TRBV9 to TRBJ1-6; possible D gene TRBD1, 5 bases. The CDR3 runs 15 residues. The V gene's germline CDR1 is SGDLS and CDR2 YYNGEE. CDR3 coding DNA: TGTACCAGCAGCGTAGAACAGGCCTATAATTCACCCCTCCACTTT. Translating gives CTSSVEQAYNSPLHF. The variable domain in full, completed from reference TRBV9 and TRBJ1-6, reads DSGVTQTPKHLITATGQRVTLRCSPRSGDLSVYWYQQSLDQGLQFLIQYYNGEERAKGNILERFSAQQFPDLHSELNLSSLELGDSALYFCTSSVEQAYNSPLHFGNGTRLTVT.

This rearrangement joins TRBV14 to TRBJ2-3; the D gene is possibly TRBD1 (6 bases). Trimming shortened V by 6 bases and J by 5 bases, and 9 bases separated the two germline ends. CDR3 length equals 12 residues. Germline CDR1 SGHDN, CDR2 FVKESK. CDR3 coding DNA: TGTGCCAGCAGTCCGACAGGAGATACGCAGTATTTT. It specifies CASSPTGDTQYF. The variable domain in full, with the rest retrieved from reference TRBV14 and TRBJ2-3, is EAGVTQFPSHSVIEKGQTVTLRCDPISGHDNLYWYRRVMGKEIKFLLHFVKESKQDESGMPNNRFLAERTGGTYSTLKVQPAELEDSGVYFCASSPTGDTQYFGPGTRLTVL.

This clone was seen a handful of times. This chain joins TRBV7-9 and TRBJ1-1; D is uncertain. V shed 1 base and J shed 7 bases, with 10 bases lying between them. The CDR3 has 13 amino acids. Germline-derived CDR1 and CDR2 are SEHNR and FQNEAQ (reference sequence). CDR3: CASSLEMGSEAFF. As DNA, the CDR3 is TGTGCCAGCAGCTTAGAAATGGGGAGTGAAGCTTTCTTT.

The CDR3 region has the DNA TGCGCCAGCAGCCACCCAACTAGCAGAACCTACGAGCAGTACTTC. Protein: CASSHPTSRTYEQYF. The rearrangement uses TRBV4-1 and TRBJ2-7; D perhaps matches TRBD2 (6 bases). Per the germline V gene, CDR1 is MGHRA and CDR2 is YSYEKL. The V end was cut by 3 bases, the J end by 2 bases, with 14 bases between. The CDR3 runs 15 residues.

The chain is built from TRBV5-8 and TRBJ1-1, with a tentative D call TRBD1 (6 bases). The germline gives CDR1 SGHTS, CDR2 YDEGEE. V was pared by 7 bases and J by 4 bases, with 23 bases between. The CDR3 covers 16 residues. The CDR3 loop reads CASGNLRDTLGTEAFF. The CDR3 DNA reads as TGTGCCAGCGGGAACCTCCGGGACACGCTGGGCACTGAAGCTTTCTTT.

The chain employs TRBV27 and TRBJ2-1; 10 positions match TRBD2. V trimming: 6 bases; J trimming: 5 bases; junction bases outside the gene matches: 10. The CDR3 loop spans 16 amino acids. Germline CDR1 reads MNHEY; CDR2 reads SMNVEV (reference sequence). This CDR3 is CASRRTLAGANNEQFF. The CDR3 DNA reads TGTGCCAGCAGACGGACCCTAGCGGGGGCGAACAATGAGCAGTTCTTC.

The rearrangement joins TRBV3-1 (or the pseudogene TRBV3-2) to TRBJ1-1, with D uncertain. Germline V lookup: CDR1 LGHDT, CDR2 YNNKEL (reference sequence). With 1 base removed from V and 3 bases from J, the gap between germline ends came to 12 bases. The CDR3 length is 15 residues. CDR3 sequence (DNA): TGTGCCAGCAGCCAAGTCGGAGGGTCGGACACTGAAGCTTTCTTT. Translating gives CASSQVGGSDTEAFF.

The chain couples TRBV6-1 to TRBJ2-2, with no clear D. In germline, CDR1 is MNHNS, CDR2 SASEGT. The CDR3 consists of 15 residues. V gave up 1 base and J gave up 6 bases, with 12 bases separating them. The CDR3 spells CASSEEVGKPGELFF. Here the CDR3 DNA reads TGTGCCAGCAGTGAAGAGGTGGGCAAGCCCGGGGAGCTGTTTTTT.

This chain links TRBV12-3 or TRBV12-4 with TRBJ2-3, with 8 bases fitting TRBD2. CDR3 length equals 12 residues. V shed 6 bases, J shed 11 bases, and the junction held 7 bases outside the gene matches. The CDR3, as DNA: TGTGCCAGCAGCACGCCGGGACTAGGGCAGTATTTT. Translation: CASSTPGLGQYF.

The chain is built from TRBV27 and TRBJ2-1; 7 bases fit TRBD1. The ends lost 3 bases at V and 4 bases at J; junction bases unmatched: 6. Germline V gene data show CDR1 as MNHEY and CDR2 as SMNVEV (reference sequence). The CDR3 spans 15 residues. CDR3 nucleotides: TGTGCCAGCAGTTTCGGACAGGAGTTTTACAATGAGCAGTTCTTC. Translated: CASSFGQEFYNEQFF.

This rearrangement joins TRBV18 to TRBJ2-7; 8 bases agree with TRBD1. From germline, CDR1 is KGHSH and CDR2 LQKENI. With 2 bases clipped from V and 4 bases from J, the junction kept 4 bases outside the gene matches. This CDR3 spans 14 amino acids. DNA for the CDR3: TGTGCCAGCTCACCAACGGACAGGGAGTACGAGCAGTACTTC. This gives the protein CASSPTDREYEQYF.

About this clone itself: Additional DNA sequences in this sample encode the identical CDR3. The chain employs TRBV27 and TRBJ1-6; 7 positions match TRBD1. This CDR3 region has 14 residues. Germline-derived CDR1 and CDR2 are MNHEY and SMNVEV (reference sequence). The V and J ends lost 5 bases and 6 bases, in that order; junction bases with no gene match: 4. CDR3 nucleotides: TGTGCCAGCAGTCTCGGGACAGCTAATTCACCCCTCCACTTT. This encodes CASSLGTANSPLHF.

This clone was counted a few times. The J gene is TRBJ2-1, the V gene TRBV10-2; D is unclear. Germline loops: CDR1 WSHSY, CDR2 SAAADI. The CDR3 has 11 amino acids. Trimming took off 5 bases at V and 7 bases at J, with 6 bases between the two ends. CDR3 bases: TGCGCCAGCAGTTGGAGAAATGAGCAGTTCTTC. Amino acid sequence: CASSWRNEQFF.

For the CDR3, the DNA is TGTGCCAGCAGTTTTCTAAGATCCCATCAGTACTTC. Translating it yields CASSFLRSHQYF. The V gene is TRBV12-3 or TRBV12-4, the J gene TRBJ2-7; D remains ambiguous. The CDR3 is made up of 12 amino acids. V was cut by 3 bases and J by 10 bases, with 13 bases left in between.

This chain joins TRBV28 and TRBJ2-1; no clear D. V was shortened by 3 bases and J by 4 bases, with 10 bases between the two germline ends. This CDR3 is 14 amino acids long. CDR1 MDHEN and CDR2 SYDVKM come from the germline V gene. Here the CDR3 DNA reads TGTGCCAGCAGTTTGGGCTTATGGTACAATGAGCAGTTCTTC. Protein sequence: CASSLGLWYNEQFF.

This clone was recorded a few times. The chain carries TRBV24-1 and TRBJ2-3, with D possibly being TRBD2 (5 bases). Germline V gene sequence: CDR1 KGHDR, CDR2 SFDVKD. The CDR3 loop spans 13 amino acids. The V end was cut by 12 bases, the J end by 0 bases, with 12 bases between. In DNA, the CDR3 is TGTGCCTCCGAAGCGGCCAGCACAGATACGCAGTATTTT. It yields the protein CASEAASTDTQYF.

V and J are TRBV19 and TRBJ2-1; TRBD1 matches 9 bases. The CDR3 has 16 residues. Germline-derived CDR1 and CDR2 are LNHDA and SQIVND (reference sequence). V was pared by 10 bases and J by 1 base, with 11 bases of the junction left unmatched. The DNA of the CDR3 is TGTGCCACCCGACACAGGGGGCGGAATTCCTACAATGAGCAGTTCTTC. This gives the protein CATRHRGRNSYNEQFF.

The rearrangement joins TRBV27 to TRBJ1-1, with 7 bases matching TRBD1. V dropped 5 bases and J dropped 4; count of bases not matched to a gene: 4. CDR1 and CDR2 (germline): MNHEY, SMNVEV (reference sequence). The CDR3 extends over 13 amino acids. The CDR3 DNA reads as TGTGCCAGCAGTACGACAGGGTTCACTGAAGCTTTCTTT. Translated, it gives CASSTTGFTEAFF.

The V and J genes are TRBV5-1 and TRBJ2-7; TRBD1 matches at 8 bases. The CDR3 consists of 14 residues. The germline V gene encodes CDR1 SGHRS and CDR2 YFSETQ. The V and J ends lost 3 bases and 6 bases, in that order; junction bases with no gene match: 8. The CDR3 loop reads CASSSGTGSSEQYF. CDR3 coding DNA: TGCGCCAGCAGCTCCGGGACAGGTTCGTCCGAGCAGTACTTC.

V is TRBV19 and J is TRBJ2-1, with TRBD2 matching over 10 bases. The length of the CDR3 is 14 residues. Losses at the gene ends were 5 bases for V and 5 bases for J; bases not matched to a gene: 3. The germline V gene encodes CDR1 LNHDA and CDR2 SQIVND (reference sequence). The CDR3 sequence is CASSSSGSHNEQFF. In DNA, the CDR3 is TGTGCCAGTAGTTCTAGCGGGAGCCACAATGAGCAGTTCTTC. The full variable domain, its missing parts supplied by reference TRBV19 and TRBJ2-1, is DGGITQSPKYLFRKEGQNVTLSCEQNLNHDAMYWYRQDPGQGLRLIYYSQIVNDFQKGDIAEGYSVSREKKESFPLTVTSAQKNPTAFYLCASSSSGSHNEQFFGPGTRLTVL.

Notes on this clone: The junction departs from the called germline gene at one end, perhaps through a read error. The chain has TRBV18 and TRBJ2-2, with 7 bases identical to TRBD1. This CDR3 has 14 residues. CDR1 and CDR2 (germline): KGHSH, LQKENI. The DNA for the CDR3 is TGTACCAGCTCACGGACAGGTCTGGGCGGGGAGCTGTTTTTT. Translating gives CTSSRTGLGGELFF.

The chain joins TRBV9 to TRBJ1-1; 10 positions match TRBD1. The V gene's germline CDR1 is SGDLS and CDR2 YYNGEE. The V and J ends lost 3 bases and 3 bases, in that order; junction bases with no gene match: 5. This CDR3 has 15 residues. The CDR3 nucleotides are TGTGCCAGCAGCGCATCTGGACAGGGGGACACTGAAGCTTTCTTT. Residues: CASSASGQGDTEAFF.

This clone was counted between two and nine times. The chain combines TRBV5-1 with TRBJ2-5, with 11 bases identical to TRBD2. CDR1 is SGHRS and CDR2 is YFSETQ in the germline V gene. J lost 5 bases, V lost 2 bases, and 8 bases had no gene match. The length of the CDR3 is 16 residues. The CDR3 spells CASSLITSGSLETQYF. CDR3 DNA sequence: TGCGCCAGCAGCTTAATAACTAGCGGGAGTTTGGAGACCCAGTACTTC.